This TCR beta chain was captured in a study of blood T cell repertoires in COVID-19. Study at large: The study drew acute and convalescent COVID-19 samples from the United States, Italy and Spain. The cDNA or gDNA used as material had been derived from T cells, B-cell-depleted T cells, or PBMCs.

V shed 0 bases and J shed 9 bases, with 15 bases lying between them. This CDR3 is built from 14 residues. CDR1 and CDR2 (germline): SGHNT, YYREEE (reference sequence). TCRdb's copy holds only in-frame clones and misses some; the assay was immunoSEQ multiplex PCR. Counted here are around 130,000 clones, 85% occurring once; the ten biggest clones make up about 3.2%. The chain combines TRBV5-4 with TRBJ1-2; tentative D call: TRBD1 (6 bases). This receptor was identified in a man between 45 and 60 years old with acute or convalescent COVID-19. Sequencing was carried out using peripheral blood. CDR3 residues: CASSLARTDIRYTF. The CDR3 nucleotides are TGTGCCAGCAGCTTGGCCAGGACAGACATTCGCTACACCTTC.